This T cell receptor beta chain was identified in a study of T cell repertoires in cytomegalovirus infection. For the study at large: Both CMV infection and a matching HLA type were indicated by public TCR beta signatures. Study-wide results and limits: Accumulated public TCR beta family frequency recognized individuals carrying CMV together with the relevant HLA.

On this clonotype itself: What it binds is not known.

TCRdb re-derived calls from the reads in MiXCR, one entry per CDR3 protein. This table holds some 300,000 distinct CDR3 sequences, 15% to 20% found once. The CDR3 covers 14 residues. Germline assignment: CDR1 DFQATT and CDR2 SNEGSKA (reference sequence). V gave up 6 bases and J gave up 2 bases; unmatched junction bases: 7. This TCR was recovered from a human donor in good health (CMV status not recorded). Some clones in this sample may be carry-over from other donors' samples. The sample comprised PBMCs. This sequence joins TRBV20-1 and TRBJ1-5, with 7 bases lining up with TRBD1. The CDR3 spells CSAKTGRGNQPQHF. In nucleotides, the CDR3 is TGCAGTGCCAAGACAGGGAGGGGCAATCAGCCCCAGCATTTT.